This T cell receptor (beta chain) was identified during a study of shared clonotypes between healthy human individuals. The germline V gene has CDR1 SGHRS and CDR2 YFSETQ. Trimming stripped 4 bases from V and 3 bases from J, with 11 bases between. The length of the CDR3 is 14 residues. The repertoire was sequenced with immunoSEQ multiplex PCR; TCRdb's copy has only in-frame clones and lacks some. The sample shows hundreds of thousands of clones, 90% to 96% of them seen only once. The sequenced sample consisted of naive CD4+ T cells sorted from blood. The subset denotes: CD45RA+ positively selected. The receptor was isolated from a woman younger than 45 in good health. V usage is TRBV5-1 and J usage is TRBJ2-4, with TRBD1 as a possible D gene (6 bases). CDR3 bases: TGCGCCAGCAGCATGGGACAAAGCAAAAACATTCAGTACTTC. Protein product: CASSMGQSKNIQYF.